The next 16 T cell receptor beta chains were all read from a single sample in a study of cytomegalovirus exposure and HLA in healthy donors. The PCR had 60 Vbeta and 13 Jbeta primers. Sequencing used immunoSEQ multiplex PCR; TCRdb keeps in-frame clones, though not all of them. Counted here are about 120,000 clones, about 8% occurring once; the ten biggest clones make up 6% to 7.5%. The sequencing sample was made of PBMCs. These receptors were collected from a woman aged 40 to 50 in good health and CMV-seropositive.

This clone was counted between two and nine times. This chain uses TRBV27 with TRBJ2-7; TRBD1 might be the D (7 bases). CDR1 and CDR2 from the germline V gene are MNHEY and SMNVEV (reference sequence). The CDR3 consists of 16 residues. V gave up 5 bases and J gave up 0 bases, with 17 bases separating them. CDR3 DNA sequence: TGTGCCAGCAGTGGGTCAGGGGGGCCGACCTCCTACGAGCAGTACTTC. Its protein is CASSGSGGPTSYEQYF.

In nucleotides, the CDR3 is TGTGCCAGAAGACAAAACAGGGTTCTTCATCAGCCCCAGCATTTT. Translating it yields CARRQNRVLHQPQHF. The chain couples TRBV5-3 to TRBJ1-5, with a tentative D call TRBD1 (6 bases). TRBV5-3 is known as an ORF, though its function is uncertain. Trimming removed 5 bases from V and 5 bases from J, with 17 bases in between. This CDR3 spans 15 amino acids.

This clone showed up just a few times. The gene calls are TRBV27 and TRBJ1-2; TRBD1 is a possible D gene (6 bases). CDR3 length: 13 amino acids. From germline, CDR1 is MNHEY and CDR2 SMNVEV (reference sequence). Trimming took off 5 bases at V and 4 bases at J, with 11 bases between the two ends. CDR3 in DNA: TGTGCCAGCAGTATACAGGGAACCTATGGCTACACCTTC. The encoded protein is CASSIQGTYGYTF.

This clone has a handful of counts. The chain carries TRBV6-6 and TRBJ2-7, with TRBD1 matching over 9 bases. The V and J ends lost 6 bases and 3 bases, in that order; junction bases with no gene match: 6. This CDR3 has 14 amino acids. Germline CDR1 is MNHNY and CDR2 is SVGAGI (reference sequence). The CDR3 DNA reads as TGTGCCAGCAGAACCGGACAGGGGAACTACGAGCAGTACTTC. Protein product: CASRTGQGNYEQYF.

This clone appeared a few times. The chain has TRBV6-1 and TRBJ1-5; D unclear. This CDR3 spans 13 amino acids. Germline-derived CDR1 and CDR2 are MNHNS and SASEGT. The V gene lost 6 bases and the J gene lost 7 bases, with 13 bases spanning the gap. The CDR3 region is CASRGPSGQPQHF. Written as DNA, the CDR3 is TGTGCCAGCAGAGGGCCTTCGGGACAGCCCCAGCATTTT.

This clone was counted a few times. The chain uses TRBV14 and TRBJ1-2; D gene unclear. Per the germline V gene, CDR1 is SGHDN and CDR2 is FVKESK. The CDR3 runs 13 residues. Trimming took off 3 bases at V and 2 bases at J, with 7 bases between the two ends. CDR3 region: CASSQGRNYGYTF. The CDR3 region has the DNA TGTGCCAGCAGCCAGGGCAGAAACTATGGCTACACCTTC. The full variable domain, rest sourced from reference TRBV14 and TRBJ1-2, is EAGVTQFPSHSVIEKGQTVTLRCDPISGHDNLYWYRRVMGKEIKFLLHFVKESKQDESGMPNNRFLAERTGGTYSTLKVQPAELEDSGVYFCASSQGRNYGYTFGSGTRLTVV.

This clone was seen more than once but under ten times. This chain links TRBV27 with TRBJ1-2; D perhaps matches TRBD1 (6 bases). Germline V gene lookup returns CDR1 MNHEY and CDR2 SMNVEV (reference sequence). Trimming removed 5 bases from V and 2 bases from J, with 9 bases in between. There are 13 residues in the CDR3. The CDR3 DNA is TGTGCCAGCAGTACAGGGACCAACTATGGCTACACCTTC. It specifies CASSTGTNYGYTF.

This clone occurred a few times. The V and J genes are TRBV6-1 and TRBJ2-7; D unresolved. V was clipped by 6 bases and J by 7 bases, with 16 bases between them. This CDR3 contains 13 residues. In germline, CDR1 is MNHNS, CDR2 SASEGT. The DNA of the CDR3 is TGTGCCAGCAGGTTGGCAGGATTGTGGGAGCAGTACTTC. Translated, it gives CASRLAGLWEQYF.

This clone was picked up a small number of times. J is TRBJ2-7 and V is TRBV7-9; D uncertain. V dropped 4 bases and J dropped 2 bases, with 6 bases sitting between them. Germline CDR1 SEHNR, CDR2 FQNEAQ (reference sequence). This CDR3 is 12 amino acids long. CDR3 in DNA: TGTGCCAGCAGCTCCGTTACCTACGAGCAGTACTTC. As protein: CASSSVTYEQYF.

This chain joins TRBV6-6 and TRBJ2-7; D might be TRBD2 (5 bases). The CDR3 spans 15 residues. CDR1 and CDR2 from the germline V gene are MNHNY and SVGAGI (reference sequence). V was clipped by 6 bases and J by 3 bases, with 18 bases between them. In DNA, the CDR3 is TGTGCCAGCAGATTCCACGGTGCGGCGGGCTACGAGCAGTACTTC. Its translation: CASRFHGAAGYEQYF.

The chain combines TRBV28 with TRBJ1-3, with a weak D call TRBD1 (5 bases). CDR1 is MDHEN and CDR2 is SYDVKM in the germline V gene. The CDR3 extends over 16 amino acids. V was pared by 7 bases and J by 0 bases, with 16 bases between. The CDR3 region has the DNA TGTGCCAGCACTAAAGGAGGGGACCCCTCTGGAAACACCATATATTTT. As protein: CASTKGGDPSGNTIYF.

The chain carries TRBV6-5 and TRBJ2-5; 11 bases line up with TRBD2. Trimming took 5 bases from V and 4 from J; bases not matched to a gene: 6. CDR3 length equals 15 residues. CDR1 and CDR2 (germline): MNHEY, SVGAGI. The CDR3 coding sequence is TGTGCCAGCAGTCTTAGCGGGGGGGCAGGAGAGACCCAGTACTTC. Its protein is CASSLSGGAGETQYF.

The genes are TRBV18 and TRBJ2-5; TRBD2 agrees at 7 bases. Per the germline V gene, CDR1 is KGHSH and CDR2 is LQKENI. The CDR3 contains 15 residues. V lost 0 bases, J lost 2 bases, and 3 bases stayed unmatched. In nucleotides, the CDR3 is TGTGCCAGCTCACCACCCCTAGCGGAACAAGAGACCCAGTACTTC. It yields the protein CASSPPLAEQETQYF.

This clone was recorded a few times. The genes are TRBV30 and TRBJ1-1; 10 bases map to TRBD1. CDR1 GTSNPN and CDR2 SVGIG come from the germline V gene (reference sequence). With 5 bases clipped from V and 3 bases from J, the junction kept 9 bases outside the gene matches. CDR3 length: 15 amino acids. CDR3: CAWVRQGAMDTEAFF. Here the CDR3 DNA reads TGTGCCTGGGTCAGACAGGGGGCTATGGACACTGAAGCTTTCTTT.

This clone was detected only a few times. The chain is built from TRBV29-1 and TRBJ1-5, with D perhaps TRBD1 (5 bases). This CDR3 has 13 residues. Trimming cost V 4 bases and J 1 base, with 8 bases left between them. Germline V CDR1 and CDR2: SQVTM, ANQGSEA. In DNA form, the CDR3 reads TGCAGCGTTGGGGGGGGAAGCAATCAGCCCCAGCATTTT. Its translation: CSVGGGSNQPQHF. The full variable domain, rest sourced from reference TRBV29-1 and TRBJ1-5, is SAVISQKPSRDICQRGTSLTIQCQVDSQVTMMFWYRQQPGQSLTLIATANQGSEATYESGFVIDKFPISRPNLTFSTLTVSNMSPEDSSIYLCSVGGGSNQPQHFGDGTRLSIL.

This chain connects TRBV5-4 to TRBJ1-2; tentatively, D is TRBD1 (5 bases). This CDR3 has 15 residues. Looked up from germline, CDR1 is SGHNT and CDR2 is YYREEE (reference sequence). V lost 0 bases and J lost 6, with 15 bases in between. The CDR3 loop reads CASSLGRGAADGYTF. The DNA for the CDR3 is TGTGCCAGCAGCTTGGGTAGGGGCGCCGCCGATGGCTACACCTTC.